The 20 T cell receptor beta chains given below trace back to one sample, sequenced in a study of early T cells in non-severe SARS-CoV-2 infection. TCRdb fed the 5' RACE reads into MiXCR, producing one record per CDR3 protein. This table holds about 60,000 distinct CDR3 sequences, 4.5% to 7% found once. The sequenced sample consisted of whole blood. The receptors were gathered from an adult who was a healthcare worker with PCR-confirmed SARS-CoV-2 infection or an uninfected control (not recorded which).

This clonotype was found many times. The CDR3 bases are TGCAGTGCTAGAGATTATCAGGCTGCGCGAGGCTACACCTTC. Translating it yields CSARDYQAARGYTF. The V gene is TRBV20-1, the J gene TRBJ1-2, with no clear D. The germline gives CDR1 DFQATT, CDR2 SNEGSKA (reference sequence). V was pared by 0 bases and J by 8 bases, with 16 bases between. This CDR3 spans 14 amino acids.

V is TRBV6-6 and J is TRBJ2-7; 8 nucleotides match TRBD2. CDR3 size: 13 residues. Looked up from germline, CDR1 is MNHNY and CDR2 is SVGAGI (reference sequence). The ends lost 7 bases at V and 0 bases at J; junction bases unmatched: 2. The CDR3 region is CASTGGSSYEQYF. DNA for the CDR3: TGTGCCAGCACGGGGGGGAGCTCCTACGAGCAGTACTTC.

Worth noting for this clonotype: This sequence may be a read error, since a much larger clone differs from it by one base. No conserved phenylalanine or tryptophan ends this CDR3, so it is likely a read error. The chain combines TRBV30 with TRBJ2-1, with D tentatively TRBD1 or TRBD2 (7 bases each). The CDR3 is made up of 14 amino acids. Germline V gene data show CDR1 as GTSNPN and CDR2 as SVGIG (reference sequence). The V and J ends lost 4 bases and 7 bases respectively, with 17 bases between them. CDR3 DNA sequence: TGTGCCTGGACCCAAGGGGAGGGGGCAAATGAGCAGTTCTTA. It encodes CAWTQGEGANEQFL.

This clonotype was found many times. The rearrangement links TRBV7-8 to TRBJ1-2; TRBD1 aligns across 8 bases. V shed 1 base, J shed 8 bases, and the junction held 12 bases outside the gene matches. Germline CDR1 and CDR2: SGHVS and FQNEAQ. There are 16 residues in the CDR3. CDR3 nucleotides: TGTGCCAGCAGCTTAGATTCGGACAGGGTGTGGGGAGGCTACACCTTC. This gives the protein CASSLDSDRVWGGYTF.

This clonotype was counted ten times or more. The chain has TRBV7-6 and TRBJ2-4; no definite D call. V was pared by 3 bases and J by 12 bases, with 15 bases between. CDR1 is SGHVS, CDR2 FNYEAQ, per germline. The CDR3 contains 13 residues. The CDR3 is CASSLSLSDPQYF. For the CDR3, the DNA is TGTGCCAGCAGCTTGTCTCTGTCTGACCCTCAGTACTTC.

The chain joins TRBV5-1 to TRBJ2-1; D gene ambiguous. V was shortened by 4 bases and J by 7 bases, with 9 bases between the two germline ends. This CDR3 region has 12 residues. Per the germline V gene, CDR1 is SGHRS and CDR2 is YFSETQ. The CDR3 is CASSVTVNEQFF. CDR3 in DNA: TGCGCCAGCAGCGTAACAGTGAATGAGCAGTTCTTC.

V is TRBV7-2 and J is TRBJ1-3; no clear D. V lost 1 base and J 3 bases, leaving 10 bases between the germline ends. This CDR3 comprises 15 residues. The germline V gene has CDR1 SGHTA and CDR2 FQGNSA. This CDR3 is CASSLDSKIGNTIYF. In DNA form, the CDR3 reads TGTGCCAGCAGCTTAGACTCAAAGATTGGAAACACCATATATTTT.

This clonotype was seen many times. This CDR3 is CASSLQQGLQETQYF. CDR3 bases: TGTGCCAGCAGCTTACAACAGGGGTTGCAAGAGACCCAGTACTTC. This rearrangement joins TRBV7-9 to TRBJ2-5, with 7 bases fitting TRBD1. Germline V gene lookup returns CDR1 SEHNR and CDR2 FQNEAQ (reference sequence). The CDR3 consists of 15 residues. The ends lost 2 bases at V and 2 bases at J; junction bases unmatched: 5.

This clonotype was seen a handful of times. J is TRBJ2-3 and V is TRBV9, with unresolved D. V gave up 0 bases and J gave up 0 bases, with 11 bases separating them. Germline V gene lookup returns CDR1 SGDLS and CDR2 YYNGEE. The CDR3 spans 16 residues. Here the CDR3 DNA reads TGTGCCAGCAGCGTAGGGGAACACTCTAGCACAGATACGCAGTATTTT. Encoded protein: CASSVGEHSSTDTQYF.

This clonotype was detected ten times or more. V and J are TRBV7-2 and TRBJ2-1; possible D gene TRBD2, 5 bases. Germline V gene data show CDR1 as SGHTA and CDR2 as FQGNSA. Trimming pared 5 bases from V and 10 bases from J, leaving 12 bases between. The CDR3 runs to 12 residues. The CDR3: CASSASPYEQFF. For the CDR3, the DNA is TGTGCCAGCAGCGCTAGCCCTTACGAGCAGTTCTTC.

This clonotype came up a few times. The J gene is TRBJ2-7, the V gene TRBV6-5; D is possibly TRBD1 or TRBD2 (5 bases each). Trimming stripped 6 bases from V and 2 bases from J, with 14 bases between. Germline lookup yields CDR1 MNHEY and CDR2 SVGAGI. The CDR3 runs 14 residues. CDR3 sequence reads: CASRRDGATYEQYF. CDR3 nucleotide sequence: TGTGCCAGCAGAAGAGACGGGGCGACCTACGAGCAGTACTTC.

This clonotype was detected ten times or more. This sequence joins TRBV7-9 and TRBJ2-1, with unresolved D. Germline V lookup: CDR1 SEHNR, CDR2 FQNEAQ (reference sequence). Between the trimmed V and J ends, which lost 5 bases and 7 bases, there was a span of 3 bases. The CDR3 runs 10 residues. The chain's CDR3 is CASSQNEQFF. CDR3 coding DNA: TGTGCCAGCAGCCAGAATGAGCAGTTCTTC.

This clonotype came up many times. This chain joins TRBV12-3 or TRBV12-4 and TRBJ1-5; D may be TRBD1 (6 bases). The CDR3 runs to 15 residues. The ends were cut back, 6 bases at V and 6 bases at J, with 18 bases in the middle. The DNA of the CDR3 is TGTGCCAGCAGACGAGGGACACCGGAATCTCAGCCCCAGCATTTT. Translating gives CASRRGTPESQPQHF.

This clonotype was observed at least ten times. The CDR3 region has the DNA TGTGCCAGCAGTTTACAGGGAGTGAACACCGGGGAGCTGTTTTTT. Residues: CASSLQGVNTGELFF. The genes are TRBV12-3 or TRBV12-4 and TRBJ2-2; D possibly matches TRBD1 or TRBD2 (5 bases each). This CDR3 comprises 15 residues. Trimming took off 2 bases at V and 1 base at J, with 8 bases between the two ends.

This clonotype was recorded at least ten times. CDR3 sequence reads: CASSYGAETQYF. The CDR3 DNA reads TGTGCCAGCAGTTACGGTGCAGAGACCCAGTACTTC. The rearrangement uses TRBV6-6 and TRBJ2-5; D call uncertain. CDR3 size: 12 residues. V lost 2 bases to trimming and J lost 4 bases, with 5 bases between them. The germline V gene encodes CDR1 MNHNY and CDR2 SVGAGI (reference sequence).

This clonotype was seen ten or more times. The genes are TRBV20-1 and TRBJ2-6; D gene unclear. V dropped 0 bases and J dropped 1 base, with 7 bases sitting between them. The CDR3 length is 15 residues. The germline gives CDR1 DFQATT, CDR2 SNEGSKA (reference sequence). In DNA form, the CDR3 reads TGCAGTGCTAGAGATCGCGGATCTGGGGCCAACGTCCTGACTTTC. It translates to CSARDRGSGANVLTF.

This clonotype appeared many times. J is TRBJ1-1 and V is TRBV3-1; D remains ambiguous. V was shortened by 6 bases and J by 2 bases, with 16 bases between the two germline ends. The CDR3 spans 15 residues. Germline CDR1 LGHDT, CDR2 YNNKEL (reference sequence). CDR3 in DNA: TGTGCCAGCAGGAGGGATTCGGGTGCTAACACTGAAGCTTTCTTT. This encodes CASRRDSGANTEAFF. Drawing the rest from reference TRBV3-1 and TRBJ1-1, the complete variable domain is DTAVSQTPKYLVTQMGNDKSIKCEQNLGHDTMYWYKQDSKKFLKIMFSYNNKELIINETVPNRFSPKSPDKAHLNLHINSLELGDSAVYFCASRRDSGANTEAFFGQGTRLTVV.

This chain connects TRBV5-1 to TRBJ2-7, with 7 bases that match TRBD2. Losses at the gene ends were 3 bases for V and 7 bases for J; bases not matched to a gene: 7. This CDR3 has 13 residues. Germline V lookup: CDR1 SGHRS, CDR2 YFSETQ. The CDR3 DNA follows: TGCGCCAGCAGCTCTAGCGGCCCGGGGGAGCAGTACTTC. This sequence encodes CASSSSGPGEQYF.

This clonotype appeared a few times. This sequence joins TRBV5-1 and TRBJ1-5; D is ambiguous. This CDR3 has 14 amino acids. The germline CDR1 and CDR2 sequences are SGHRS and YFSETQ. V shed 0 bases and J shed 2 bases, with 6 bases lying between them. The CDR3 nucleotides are TGCGCCAGCAGCTTGGAAGGAGGCAATCAGCCCCAGCATTTT. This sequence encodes CASSLEGGNQPQHF.

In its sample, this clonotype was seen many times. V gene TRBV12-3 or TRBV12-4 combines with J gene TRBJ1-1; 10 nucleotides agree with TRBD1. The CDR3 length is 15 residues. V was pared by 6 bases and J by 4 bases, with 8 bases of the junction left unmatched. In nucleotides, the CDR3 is TGTGCCAGCAGCCGCCCGGGACAGGGGTCCACTGAAGCTTTCTTT. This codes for CASSRPGQGSTEAFF.